This TCR beta chain was identified during a study of blood T cell repertoires in COVID-19. The table came from immunoSEQ multiplex PCR; TCRdb's copy has only in-frame clones and leaves some out. This table holds roughly 18,000 clones, about 89% found once. The CDR3 consists of 15 residues. The V gene end was trimmed by 2 bases and the J gene end by 8 bases; junction bases not matched to a gene: 6. Germline lookup yields CDR1 LGHDT and CDR2 YNNKEL (reference sequence). The receptor was isolated from a woman aged 55-70 years with active COVID-19. The V call is TRBV3-1 (or the pseudogene TRBV3-2), the J call TRBJ2-1; 10 bases match TRBD2. Sequenced material: peripheral blood. The CDR3 protein is CASSQISGGNDEQFF. CDR3 nucleotide sequence: TGTGCCAGCAGCCAAATTAGCGGGGGGAACGATGAGCAGTTCTTC.